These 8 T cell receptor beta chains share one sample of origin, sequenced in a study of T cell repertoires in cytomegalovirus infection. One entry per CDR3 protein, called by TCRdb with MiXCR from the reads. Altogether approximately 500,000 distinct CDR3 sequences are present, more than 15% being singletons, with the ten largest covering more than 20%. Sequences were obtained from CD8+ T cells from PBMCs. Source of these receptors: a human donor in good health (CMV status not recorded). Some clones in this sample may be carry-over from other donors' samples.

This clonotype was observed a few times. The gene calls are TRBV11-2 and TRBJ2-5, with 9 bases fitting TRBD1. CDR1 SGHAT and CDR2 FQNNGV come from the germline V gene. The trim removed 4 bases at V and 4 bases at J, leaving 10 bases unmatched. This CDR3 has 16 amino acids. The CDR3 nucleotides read TGTGCCAGCAGCTATTCCTACAGGGGGCAGGGAGAGACCCAGTACTTC. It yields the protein CASSYSYRGQGETQYF.

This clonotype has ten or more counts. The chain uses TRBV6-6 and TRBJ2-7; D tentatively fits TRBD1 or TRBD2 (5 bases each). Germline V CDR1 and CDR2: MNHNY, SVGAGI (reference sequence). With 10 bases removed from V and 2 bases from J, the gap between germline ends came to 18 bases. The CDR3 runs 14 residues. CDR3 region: CATCTRVGAYEQYF. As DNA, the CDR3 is TGTGCCACCTGCACCCGGGTGGGGGCCTACGAGCAGTACTTC.

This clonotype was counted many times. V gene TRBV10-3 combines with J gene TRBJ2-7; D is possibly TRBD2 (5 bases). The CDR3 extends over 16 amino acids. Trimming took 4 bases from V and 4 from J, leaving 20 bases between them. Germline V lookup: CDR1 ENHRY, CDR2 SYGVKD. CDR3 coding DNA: TGTGCCATCAGTGCGTCGGACGGACCCGGAGGTTACGAGCAGTACTTC. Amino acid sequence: CAISASDGPGGYEQYF.

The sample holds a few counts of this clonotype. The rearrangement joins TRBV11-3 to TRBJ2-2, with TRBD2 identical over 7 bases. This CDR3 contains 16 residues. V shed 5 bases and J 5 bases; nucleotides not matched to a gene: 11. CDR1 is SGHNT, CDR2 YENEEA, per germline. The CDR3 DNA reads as TGTGCCAGCAGCCCTCGGGGGAGGGCCGAAACCGGGGAGCTGTTTTTT. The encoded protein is CASSPRGRAETGELFF. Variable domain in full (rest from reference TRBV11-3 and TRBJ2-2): EAGVVQSPRYKIIEKKQPVAFWCNPISGHNTLYWYLQNLGQGPELLIRYENEEAVDDSQLPKDRFSAERLKGVDSTLKIQPAELGDSAVYLCASSPRGRAETGELFFGEGSRLTVL.

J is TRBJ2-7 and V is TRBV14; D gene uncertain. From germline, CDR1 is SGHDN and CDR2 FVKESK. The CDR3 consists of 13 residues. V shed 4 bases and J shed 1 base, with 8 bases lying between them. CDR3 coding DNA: TGTGCCAGCAGCCTATGGCTATCCTACGAGCAGTACTTC. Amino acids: CASSLWLSYEQYF.

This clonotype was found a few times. The CDR3 loop reads CASSPGTGGMNTEAFF. The CDR3 bases are TGTGCCAGCAGCCCAGGGACAGGGGGCATGAACACTGAAGCTTTCTTT. This sequence joins TRBV11-2 and TRBJ1-1; 12 bases fit TRBD1. Trimming took 5 bases from V and 0 from J; bases not matched to a gene: 4. Germline assignment: CDR1 SGHAT and CDR2 FQNNGV. There are 16 residues in the CDR3.

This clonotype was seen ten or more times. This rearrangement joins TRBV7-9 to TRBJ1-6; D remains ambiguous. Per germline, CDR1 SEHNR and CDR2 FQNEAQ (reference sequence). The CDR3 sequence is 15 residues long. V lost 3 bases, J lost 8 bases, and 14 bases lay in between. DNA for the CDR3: TGTGCCAGCAGCTTCGTATCCGGGCTGGATTCACCCCTCCACTTT. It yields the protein CASSFVSGLDSPLHF.

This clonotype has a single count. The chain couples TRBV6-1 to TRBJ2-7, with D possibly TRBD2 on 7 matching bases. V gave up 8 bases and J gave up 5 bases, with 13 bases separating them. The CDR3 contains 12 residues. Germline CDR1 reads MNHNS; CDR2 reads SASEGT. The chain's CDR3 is CASEGGVHEQYF. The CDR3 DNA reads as TGTGCCAGCGAGGGGGGGGTCCACGAGCAGTACTTC.